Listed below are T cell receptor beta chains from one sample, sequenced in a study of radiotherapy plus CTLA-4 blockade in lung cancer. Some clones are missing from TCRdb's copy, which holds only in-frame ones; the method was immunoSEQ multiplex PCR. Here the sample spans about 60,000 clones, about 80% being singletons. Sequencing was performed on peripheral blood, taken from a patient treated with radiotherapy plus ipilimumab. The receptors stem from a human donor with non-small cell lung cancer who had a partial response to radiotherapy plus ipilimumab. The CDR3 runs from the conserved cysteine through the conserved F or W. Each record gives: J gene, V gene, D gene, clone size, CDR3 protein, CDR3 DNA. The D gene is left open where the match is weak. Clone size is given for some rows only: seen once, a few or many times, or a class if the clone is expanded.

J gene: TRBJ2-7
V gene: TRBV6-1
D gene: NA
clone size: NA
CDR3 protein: CASSLGPSSYEQYF
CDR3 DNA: TGTGCCAGCAGTTTGGGTCCTAGCTCCTACGAGCAGTACTTC

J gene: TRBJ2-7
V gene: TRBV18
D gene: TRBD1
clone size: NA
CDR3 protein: CASSPGQKYEQYF
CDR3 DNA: TGTGCCAGCTCACCGGGACAGAAATACGAGCAGTACTTC

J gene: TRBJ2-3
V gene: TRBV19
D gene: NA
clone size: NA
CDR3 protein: CATVAGGTDTQYF
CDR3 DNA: TGTGCCACCGTAGCCGGAGGCACAGATACGCAGTATTTT

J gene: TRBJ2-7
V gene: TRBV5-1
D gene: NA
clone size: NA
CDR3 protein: CASSPGTMSSYEQYF
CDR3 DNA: TGCGCCAGCAGCCCCGGGACAATGAGCTCCTACGAGCAGTACTTC

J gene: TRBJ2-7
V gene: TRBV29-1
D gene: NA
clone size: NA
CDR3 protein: CSVEVGPREQYF
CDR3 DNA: TGCAGCGTTGAAGTGGGTCCGAGGGAGCAGTACTTC

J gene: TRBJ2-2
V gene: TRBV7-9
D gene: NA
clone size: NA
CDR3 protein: CASSLGQVRTGELFF
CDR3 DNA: TGTGCCAGCAGCTTAGGGCAGGTCCGAACCGGGGAGCTGTTTTTT

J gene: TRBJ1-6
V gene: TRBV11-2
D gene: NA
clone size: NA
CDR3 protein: CASSLGLRGNYSPLHF
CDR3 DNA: TGTGCCAGCAGCTTGGGGTTGCGGGGTAACTATTCACCCCTCCACTTT

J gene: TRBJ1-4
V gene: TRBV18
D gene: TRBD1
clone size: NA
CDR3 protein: CASSPDRADGKLFF
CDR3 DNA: TGTGCCAGCTCCCCAGACAGGGCCGATGGAAAACTGTTTTTT

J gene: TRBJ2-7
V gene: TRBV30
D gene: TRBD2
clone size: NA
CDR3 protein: CAWSGGDGRGQYF
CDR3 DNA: TGTGCCTGGAGTGGAGGGGACGGGAGGGGGCAGTACTTC

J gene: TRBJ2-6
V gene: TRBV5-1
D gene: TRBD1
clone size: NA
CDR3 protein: CASSLKQGLSGGANVLTF
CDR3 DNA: TGCGCCAGCAGCTTGAAACAGGGGCTATCGGGGGGGGCCAACGTCCTGACTTTC

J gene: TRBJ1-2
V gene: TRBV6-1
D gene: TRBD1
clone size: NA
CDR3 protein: CASSEVDRGRDGYTF
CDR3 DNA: TGTGCCAGCAGTGAAGTGGACAGGGGGCGCGATGGCTACACCTTC

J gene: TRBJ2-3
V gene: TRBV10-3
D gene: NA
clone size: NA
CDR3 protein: CAISLTGTSTDTQYF
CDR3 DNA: TGTGCCATCAGCTTGACAGGGACTAGCACAGATACGCAGTATTTT

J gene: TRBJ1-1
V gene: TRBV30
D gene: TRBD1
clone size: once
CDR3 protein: CAWYGDRGTEAFF
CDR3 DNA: TGTGCCTGGTATGGGGACAGGGGCACTGAAGCTTTCTTT

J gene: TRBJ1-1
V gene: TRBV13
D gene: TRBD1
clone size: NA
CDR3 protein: CASSLGNTGAGMNTEAFF
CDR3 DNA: TGTGCCAGCAGCTTAGGCAATACAGGGGCGGGGATGAACACTGAAGCTTTCTTT

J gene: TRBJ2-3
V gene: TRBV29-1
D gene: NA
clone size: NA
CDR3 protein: CSVASGSDTQYF
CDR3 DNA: TGCAGCGTTGCTTCAGGGTCCGATACGCAGTATTTT

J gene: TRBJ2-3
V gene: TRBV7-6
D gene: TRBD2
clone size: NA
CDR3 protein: CASSLGVGGTDTQYF
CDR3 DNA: TGTGCCAGCAGCTTAGGAGTGGGGGGGACAGATACGCAGTATTTT

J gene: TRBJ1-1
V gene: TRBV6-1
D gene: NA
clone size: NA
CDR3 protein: CASSEGSLLTLNTEAFF
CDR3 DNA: TGTGCCAGCAGTGAAGGAAGCTTACTAACCCTAAACACTGAAGCTTTCTTT

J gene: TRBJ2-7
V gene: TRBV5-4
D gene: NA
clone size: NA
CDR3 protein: CASSSELTYEQYF
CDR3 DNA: TGTGCCAGCAGCTCCGAGTTGACCTACGAGCAGTACTTC

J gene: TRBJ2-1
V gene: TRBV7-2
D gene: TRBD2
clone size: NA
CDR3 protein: CASSLAWSSRGGGTREQFF
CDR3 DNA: TGTGCCAGCAGCTTAGCGTGGTCCTCCCGCGGGGGGGGGACTAGAGAGCAGTTCTTC

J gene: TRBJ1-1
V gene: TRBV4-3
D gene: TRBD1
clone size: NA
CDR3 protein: CASSQDRTGGSSTEAFF
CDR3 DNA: TGCGCCAGCAGCCAAGACCGGACAGGGGGCTCGAGCACTGAAGCTTTCTTT

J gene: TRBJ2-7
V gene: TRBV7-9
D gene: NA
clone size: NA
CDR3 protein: CASSQGKSYEQYF
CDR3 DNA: TGTGCCAGCAGCCAGGGAAAATCCTACGAGCAGTACTTC

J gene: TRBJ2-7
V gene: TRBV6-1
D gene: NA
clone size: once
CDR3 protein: CASSLAESYEQYF
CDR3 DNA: TGTGCCAGCAGCCTCGCAGAATCGTATGAGCAGTACTTC

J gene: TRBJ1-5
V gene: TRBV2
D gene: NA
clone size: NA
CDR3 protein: CASGGGLSWSNQPQHF
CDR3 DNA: TGTGCCAGCGGAGGAGGTTTGAGTTGGAGCAATCAGCCCCAGCATTTT

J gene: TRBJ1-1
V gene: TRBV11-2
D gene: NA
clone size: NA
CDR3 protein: CASSLRTAEKAEAFF
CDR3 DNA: TGTGCCAGCAGCTTACGGACAGCTGAGAAAGCTGAAGCTTTCTTT

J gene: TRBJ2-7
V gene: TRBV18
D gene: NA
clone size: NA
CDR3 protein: CASSPAGITYEQYF
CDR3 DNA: TGTGCCAGCTCACCAGCCGGGATTACCTACGAGCAGTACTTC

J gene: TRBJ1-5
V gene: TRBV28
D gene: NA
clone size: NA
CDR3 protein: CASSFRVAGIHQPQHF
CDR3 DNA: TGTGCCAGCAGTTTCAGGGTGGCAGGGATTCATCAGCCCCAGCATTTT